Following are 12 T cell receptor beta chains from one sample sequenced in a study of OX40 agonist ivuxolimab in advanced cancers. Produced via immunoSEQ multiplex PCR; TCRdb's table is partial and in-frame only. The sample has approximately 33,000 clones, roughly nine tenths seen once. This material consisted of CD4+ or CD8+ T cells sorted from blood, taken in a trial of the OX40 agonist ivuxolimab. These receptors were obtained from an adult with an advanced solid tumor such as melanoma, head and neck, liver or kidney cancer.

The rearrangement uses TRBV11-3 and TRBJ2-2, with 10 positions matching TRBD2. V was pared by 5 bases and J by 1 base, with 4 bases of the junction left unmatched. Germline V gene sequence: CDR1 SGHNT, CDR2 YENEEA. The CDR3 has 16 amino acids. The CDR3 DNA is TGTGCCAGCAGCCCATGGACTAGCGGGAACACCGGGGAGCTGTTTTTT. Amino acids: CASSPWTSGNTGELFF.

The CDR3, as DNA: TGTGCCAGCAGCAAAATAGCGGGAGGGACAGATACGCAGTATTTT. Translation: CASSKIAGGTDTQYF. The chain employs TRBV6-4 and TRBJ2-3; 11 bases are shared with TRBD2. There are 15 residues in the CDR3. Per the germline V gene, CDR1 is MRHNA and CDR2 is SNTAGT. V lost 6 bases, J lost 3 bases, and 5 bases stayed unmatched.

The chain employs TRBV27 and TRBJ2-1, with TRBD2 as a possible D gene (5 bases). Trimming took 3 bases from V and 8 from J, leaving 11 bases between them. The CDR3 loop spans 13 amino acids. Germline loops: CDR1 MNHEY, CDR2 SMNVEV (reference sequence). The CDR3 DNA sequence: TGTGCCAGCAGTTTCCAGGTGGAGGATGAGCAGTTCTTC. This sequence encodes CASSFQVEDEQFF.

The chain recombines TRBV25-1 with TRBJ2-1, with D possibly being TRBD1 or TRBD2 (5 bases each). Looked up from germline, CDR1 is MGHDK and CDR2 is SYGVNS. The CDR3 is made up of 11 amino acids. V lost 3 bases and J 14 bases, leaving 11 bases between the germline ends. CDR3 nucleotide sequence: TGTGCCAGCAGTGACAGCGTGGGGGAGTTCTTC. Protein: CASSDSVGEFF.

The chain uses TRBV7-2 and TRBJ1-4; TRBD1 matches at 8 bases. Germline lookup yields CDR1 SGHTA and CDR2 FQGNSA. The CDR3 has 16 amino acids. The V segment lost 6 bases and the J segment 5 bases; nucleotides outside the gene matches: 11. In DNA, the CDR3 is TGTGCCAGCAGACAAACAGGGGGTCTTTCCAATGAAAAACTGTTTTTT. This codes for CASRQTGGLSNEKLFF. Full variable domain (rest looked up from reference TRBV7-2 and TRBJ1-4): GAGVSQSPSNKVTEKGKDVELRCDPISGHTALYWYRQSLGQGLEFLIYFQGNSAPDKSGLPSDRFSAERTGGSVSTLTIQRTQQEDSAVYLCASRQTGGLSNEKLFFGSGTQLSVL.

The V gene is TRBV19, the J gene TRBJ2-5; TRBD1 agrees at 7 bases. J gave up 4 bases and V 3 bases, and 5 bases lay outside the gene matches. The CDR3 loop spans 14 amino acids. Germline assignment: CDR1 LNHDA and CDR2 SQIVND (reference sequence). CDR3 bases: TGTGCCAGTAGTATCGGCAACAGGGGAGAGACCCAGTACTTC. This codes for CASSIGNRGETQYF. The full variable domain, completed using reference TRBV19 and TRBJ2-5, is DGGITQSPKYLFRKEGQNVTLSCEQNLNHDAMYWYRQDPGQGLRLIYYSQIVNDFQKGDIAEGYSVSREKKESFPLTVTSAQKNPTAFYLCASSIGNRGETQYFGPGTRLLVL.

The V and J genes are TRBV2 and TRBJ2-1; TRBD2 matches at 10 bases. CDR3 length: 16 amino acids. V lost 2 bases, J lost 7 bases, and 8 bases stayed unmatched. CDR1 and CDR2 from the germline V gene are SNHLY and FYNNEI. CDR3 nucleotides: TGTGCCAGCAGTGAATTAGAGCGGGAGGGTGGAAATGAGCAGTTCTTC. Translated: CASSELEREGGNEQFF. Using reference TRBV2 and TRBJ2-1 for the parts outside the CDR3, the full variable domain is EPEVTQTPSHQVTQMGQEVILRCVPISNHLYFYWYRQILGQKVEFLVSFYNNEISEKSEIFDDQFSVERPDGSNFTLKIRSTKLEDSAMYFCASSELEREGGNEQFFGPGTRLTVL.

The chain links TRBV15 to TRBJ1-4, with D tentatively TRBD1 (5 bases). This CDR3 spans 15 amino acids. The ends were cut back, 4 bases at V and 6 bases at J, with 15 bases in the middle. CDR1 is LNHNV, CDR2 YYDKDF, per germline (reference sequence). The DNA for the CDR3 is TGTGCCACCAGCAATATCAGGGAAAGGGATGAAAAACTGTTTTTT. Its translation is CATSNIRERDEKLFF.

The chain links TRBV28 to TRBJ2-2; D is perhaps TRBD2 (5 bases). The CDR3 is 14 amino acids. The germline V gene encodes CDR1 MDHEN and CDR2 SYDVKM. V was clipped by 4 bases and J by 3 bases, with 9 bases between them. The CDR3 region is CASSSGGYTGELFF. The CDR3 DNA sequence: TGTGCCAGCAGTTCTGGCGGGTACACCGGGGAGCTGTTTTTT.

The chain recombines TRBV5-8 with TRBJ1-1; D unclear. There are 13 residues in the CDR3. Trimming shortened V by 1 base and J by 3 bases, and 7 bases separated the two germline ends. Looked up from germline, CDR1 is SGHTS and CDR2 is YDEGEE. DNA of the CDR3: TGTGCCAGCAGCTTGTATCGACACACTGAAGCTTTCTTT. Its translation: CASSLYRHTEAFF. Full variable domain (remainder filled in from reference TRBV5-8 and TRBJ1-1): EAGVTQSPTHLIKTRGQQATLRCSPISGHTSVYWYQQALGLGLQFLLWYDEGEERNRGNFPPRFSGRQFPNYSSELNVNALELEDSALYLCASSLYRHTEAFFGQGTRLTVV.

The chain is built from TRBV19 and TRBJ1-1; unclear D gene. The CDR3 is 13 amino acids. CDR1 is LNHDA, CDR2 SQIVND, per germline (reference sequence). V was shortened by 6 bases and J by 0 bases, with 8 bases between the two germline ends. In nucleotides, the CDR3 is TGTGCCAGTAGCAATGGACTGAACACTGAAGCTTTCTTT. Translated, it gives CASSNGLNTEAFF.

The genes are TRBV7-9 and TRBJ2-7; D is unclear. The CDR3 loop spans 14 amino acids. Germline values: CDR1 SEHNR, CDR2 FQNEAQ (reference sequence). With 4 bases removed from V and 3 bases from J, the gap between germline ends came to 13 bases. DNA for the CDR3: TGTGCCAGCAGCTCCGCTACAGCGAACTACGAGCAGTACTTC. It specifies CASSSATANYEQYF.